The clone carrying this T cell receptor beta chain was counted only a few times. Its antigen is not known. Semi-nested PCR with Nested Universal Primer A followed constant-region reverse priming of full-length variable regions. TCRdb processed the 5' RACE reads anew with MiXCR; each CDR3 protein has one entry. Of 35,000 to 50,000 distinct CDR3 sequences detected, around 23% appear once; the ten largest clones hold 4.3%. V dropped 11 bases and J dropped 0 bases, with 17 bases sitting between them. There are 14 residues in the CDR3. Per the germline V gene, CDR1 is MDHEN and CDR2 is SYDVKM. Treg sorting used a CD4+CD25+CD127-/low gate. Findings and caveats of the study: Tumor Tregs overlapped most with tumor, then blood, naive CD4+ cells. The larger cohort examined one V-J beta rearrangement, not whole repertoires. The TCR gene usage of tumor memory CD4+ T cells clustered together with blood and lymph node memory CD4+ cells and with lymph node naive CD4+ cells.

The gene calls are TRBV28 and TRBJ2-7; D not certain. This receptor was obtained from a female donor with breast cancer. Sequenced material: Tregs sorted from a lymph node. The CDR3 spells CASTQTGTSYEQYF. The CDR3 region has the DNA TGTGCCTCTACCCAAACCGGCACCTCCTACGAGCAGTACTTC.